The 12 T cell receptor beta chains below all came from one sample that was sequenced in a study of cytomegalovirus exposure and HLA in healthy donors. With 60 Vbeta and 13 Jbeta primers, the PCR was carried out. Sequencing was performed with immunoSEQ multiplex PCR; in TCRdb, only in-frame clones are kept and a portion is missing. The sample contains around 170,000 clones, 80% of which appear only once. Sequencing was carried out using PBMCs. The receptor set was obtained from a woman aged 25 to 45 in good health and CMV-seronegative.

The chain carries TRBV25-1 and TRBJ2-7; no clear D gene. Germline loops: CDR1 MGHDK, CDR2 SYGVNS. Trimming pared 1 base from V and 6 bases from J, leaving 4 bases between. The CDR3 spans 11 residues. This chain's CDR3 is CASSEFREQYF. The CDR3 DNA reads TGTGCCAGCAGTGAATTCCGCGAGCAGTACTTC.

The chain employs TRBV4-3 and TRBJ2-1, with 8 bases identical to TRBD2. Germline V gives CDR1 LGHNA, CDR2 YSLEER. This CDR3 has 14 amino acids. J lost 6 bases, V lost 0 bases, and 1 base had no gene match. CDR3: CASSQDAGGNEQFF. DNA for the CDR3: TGCGCCAGCAGCCAAGACGCGGGGGGCAATGAGCAGTTCTTC.

V gene TRBV6-5 combines with J gene TRBJ1-2, with a weak D call TRBD1 (6 bases). V lost 6 bases, J lost 8 bases, and 13 bases lay in between. Germline V gene sequence: CDR1 MNHEY, CDR2 SVGAGI. The CDR3 consists of 12 residues. For the CDR3, the DNA is TGTGCCAGCAGCCACGGACAGCTCGGCTACACCTTC. Amino acid sequence: CASSHGQLGYTF.

This chain connects TRBV18 to TRBJ1-2; no clear D gene. This CDR3 region has 16 residues. In germline, CDR1 is KGHSH, CDR2 LQKENI. Trimming removed 3 bases at V and 4 bases at J, with 18 bases between. In nucleotides, the CDR3 is TGTGCCAGCTCACCGAGTTGGCTCGCAGACTCCTATGGCTACACCTTC. Translated: CASSPSWLADSYGYTF.

V gene TRBV7-9 combines with J gene TRBJ1-4; D gene uncertain. Germline V gene sequence: CDR1 SEHNR, CDR2 FQNEAQ (reference sequence). This CDR3 spans 15 amino acids. With 4 bases removed from V and 3 bases from J, the gap between germline ends came to 12 bases. DNA of the CDR3: TGTGCCAGCAGCTCAGACGGGAGAGCTAATGAAAAACTGTTTTTT. This gives the protein CASSSDGRANEKLFF.

The chain carries TRBV6-5 and TRBJ2-2; D may be TRBD1 (6 bases). V was cut by 6 bases and J by 4 bases, with 15 bases left in between. Germline lookup yields CDR1 MNHEY and CDR2 SVGAGI. This CDR3 spans 15 amino acids. The CDR3 here is CASRPQGAITGELFF. Here the CDR3 DNA reads TGTGCCAGCAGACCACAGGGCGCGATCACCGGGGAGCTGTTTTTT.

This clone appeared a single time. This chain uses TRBV13 with TRBJ1-1, with D unresolved. Germline lookup yields CDR1 PRHDT and CDR2 FYEKMQ (reference sequence). V was cut by 6 bases and J by 4 bases, with 15 bases left in between. The CDR3 consists of 14 residues. CDR3 nucleotides: TGTGCCAGCAGGGGTTTCTCTGCGGTCACTGAAGCTTTCTTT. Its translation: CASRGFSAVTEAFF.

The chain joins TRBV5-4 to TRBJ1-3; possibly TRBD1 for D (6 bases). V was pared by 3 bases and J by 0 bases, with 16 bases between. CDR3 length: 17 amino acids. The germline gives CDR1 SGHNT, CDR2 YYREEE (reference sequence). CDR3 in amino acids: CASSSPTQGSSGNTIYF. CDR3 bases: TGTGCCAGCAGCTCTCCAACACAGGGAAGCTCTGGAAACACCATATATTTT.

The chain carries TRBV6-1 and TRBJ2-7, with 9 positions matching TRBD2. The CDR3 consists of 15 residues. Germline V lookup: CDR1 MNHNS, CDR2 SASEGT. Unmatched junction bases numbered 8, after V lost 6 bases and J lost 2 bases. CDR3 in DNA: TGTGCCAGCAGAACCAGACTAGCGGTCCCCTACGAGCAGTACTTC. It codes for CASRTRLAVPYEQYF.

This clone has just one count. The chain has TRBV7-2 and TRBJ2-7, with 7 bases identical to TRBD1. Germline loops: CDR1 SGHTA, CDR2 FQGNSA. V shed 3 bases and J 3 bases; nucleotides not matched to a gene: 2. The CDR3 length is 13 residues. CDR3 in amino acids: CASSFRTGYEQYF. DNA of the CDR3: TGTGCCAGCAGCTTTAGGACAGGCTACGAGCAGTACTTC.

This clone was picked up one time. This chain connects TRBV5-8 to TRBJ1-2; 9 nucleotides match TRBD1. Germline CDR1 and CDR2: SGHTS and YDEGEE. This CDR3 comprises 13 residues. V gave up 4 bases and J gave up 8 bases; unmatched junction bases: 6. The DNA for the CDR3 is TGTGCCAGCAGCATGGACAGGGGATCAGGCTACACCTTC. This translates into CASSMDRGSGYTF.

V and J are TRBV5-1 and TRBJ1-1; 7 bases agree with TRBD1. The V gene end was trimmed by 3 bases and the J gene end by 2 bases; junction bases not matched to a gene: 4. The germline V gene has CDR1 SGHRS and CDR2 YFSETQ. The CDR3 contains 14 residues. The CDR3 here is CASSWDSYNTEAFF. The CDR3 region has the DNA TGCGCCAGCAGCTGGGACAGTTACAACACTGAAGCTTTCTTT. Combining the CDR3 with reference TRBV5-1 and TRBJ1-1 gives the whole variable domain KAGVTQTPRYLIKTRGQQVTLSCSPISGHRSVSWYQQTPGQGLQFLFEYFSETQRNKGNFPGRFSGRQFSNSRSEMNVSTLELGDSALYLCASSWDSYNTEAFFGQGTRLTVV.